This entry features one T cell receptor (beta chain) sequence. Its target is not known. Negatively enriched CD4+ T cells were divided by CD45RA into naive and memory. This sample was taken from a study of shared clonotypes between healthy human individuals. In the study overall: CD4 naive and memory got three plates each, CD8 naive two, CD8 memory one. Study-wide points: Researchers found naive subsets generally carried larger estimated richness than memory subsets.

The germline CDR1 and CDR2 sequences are LNHDA and SQIVND (reference sequence). Trimming took 3 bases from V and 6 from J, leaving 8 bases between them. The CDR3 has 12 residues. Assay used: immunoSEQ multiplex PCR; TCRdb lists only in-frame clones, some missing. This table has about 2 million clones, 85% to 95% appearing once. This TCR was sampled from a man between 18 and 35 years old in good health. Sequencing was performed on naive CD4+ T cells sorted from blood. Subset in this sample: CD45RA+ positively selected. The V and J genes are TRBV19 and TRBJ1-2; a weak D match, TRBD1 (5 bases). The CDR3 protein is CASSMTVNGYTF. The CDR3 DNA sequence: TGTGCCAGTAGTATGACAGTCAATGGCTACACCTTC. The full variable domain, completed using reference TRBV19 and TRBJ1-2, is DGGITQSPKYLFRKEGQNVTLSCEQNLNHDAMYWYRQDPGQGLRLIYYSQIVNDFQKGDIAEGYSVSREKKESFPLTVTSAQKNPTAFYLCASSMTVNGYTFGSGTRLTVV.